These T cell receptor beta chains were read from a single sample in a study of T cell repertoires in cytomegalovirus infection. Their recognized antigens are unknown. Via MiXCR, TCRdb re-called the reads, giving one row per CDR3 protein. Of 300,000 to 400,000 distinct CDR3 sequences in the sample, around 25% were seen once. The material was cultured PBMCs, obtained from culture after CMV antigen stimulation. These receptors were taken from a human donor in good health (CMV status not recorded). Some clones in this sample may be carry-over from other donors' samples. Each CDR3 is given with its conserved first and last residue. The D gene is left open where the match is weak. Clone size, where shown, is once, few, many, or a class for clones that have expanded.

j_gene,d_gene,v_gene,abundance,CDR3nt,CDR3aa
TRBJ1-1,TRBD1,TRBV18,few,TGTGCCAGCTCACCAGTACAGGGGAGAGGGACTGAAGCTTTCTTT,CASSPVQGRGTEAFF
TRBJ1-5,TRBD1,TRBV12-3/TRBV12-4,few,TGTGCCAGCAGGGCGACAGGGGGGCATCAGCCCCAGCATTTT,CASRATGGHQPQHF
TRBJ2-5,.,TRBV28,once,TGTGCCAGCAGTCTAAGTGGTGTCGCAGAGACCCAGTACTTC,CASSLSGVAETQYF
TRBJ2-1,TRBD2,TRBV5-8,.,TGTGCCAGCAGCACCGGACTAGCGGGAGGGTTTGAGCAGTTCTTC,CASSTGLAGGFEQFF
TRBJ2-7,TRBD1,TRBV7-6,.,TGTGCCAGCAGCTTACCGGGACAGGGGTACGAGCAGTACTTC,CASSLPGQGYEQYF
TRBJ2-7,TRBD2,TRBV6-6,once,TGTGCCAGCAGTCGTGGGACTAGCGGGAGGAGCGACGAGCAGTACTTC,CASSRGTSGRSDEQYF
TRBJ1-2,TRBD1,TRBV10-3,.,TGTGCCATCAGTGCGGACAGGGGGCATGGCTACACCTTC,CAISADRGHGYTF
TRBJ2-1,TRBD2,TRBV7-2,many,TGTGCCAGCAGCACCTCTTTCGGGACTAGAGACAATGAGCAGTTCTTC,CASSTSFGTRDNEQFF
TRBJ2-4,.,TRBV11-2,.,TGTGCCAGCAGCACCCCTCGACAGAGCATTCAGTACTTC,CASSTPRQSIQYF
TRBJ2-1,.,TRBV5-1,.,TGCGCCAGCAGCTCTAGGGGTAGGGAGCAGTTCTTC,CASSSRGREQFF
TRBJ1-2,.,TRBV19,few,TGTGCCAGTAGTATCGGGACCGCGTATGGCTACACCTTC,CASSIGTAYGYTF
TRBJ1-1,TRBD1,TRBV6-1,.,TGTGCCAGCACTACGGTTCCGGGACAGGCGAACACTGAAGCTTTCTTT,CASTTVPGQANTEAFF
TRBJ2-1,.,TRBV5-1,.,TGCGCCAGCAGCTCGGGAGAGGGGAAGAATGAGCAGTTCTTC,CASSSGEGKNEQFF
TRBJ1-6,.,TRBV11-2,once,TGTGCCAGCAGCTTCGGGGGCGGGGGATATAATTCACCCCTCCACTTT,CASSFGGGGYNSPLHF
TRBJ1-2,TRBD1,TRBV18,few,TGTGCCAGCTCACCCAGAGGAACAGGGGAAGGCTACACCTTC,CASSPRGTGEGYTF
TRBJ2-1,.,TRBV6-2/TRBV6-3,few,TGTGCCAGCAAATTCTCAGGGGAAAATGAGCAGTTCTTC,CASKFSGENEQFF
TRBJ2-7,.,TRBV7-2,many,TGTGCCAGCAGCTTACCACAGGGGAGGTCAACCTACGAGCAGTACTTC,CASSLPQGRSTYEQYF
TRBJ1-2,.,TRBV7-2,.,TGTGCCAGCAGCTTAGCGAGCGGGGGGGATGGCTACACCTTC,CASSLASGGDGYTF
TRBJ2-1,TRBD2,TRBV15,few,TGTGCCACCAGCAGAGCTAAGCGGGAGGCCATCGAGCAGTTCTTC,CATSRAKREAIEQFF
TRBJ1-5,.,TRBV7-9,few,TGTGCCAGCAGCCAACGTCAGGGGAGCAATCAGCCCCAGCATTTT,CASSQRQGSNQPQHF
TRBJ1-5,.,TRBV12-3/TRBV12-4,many,TGTGCCAGCAGTTTATCTGGCAATCAGCCCCAGCATTTT,CASSLSGNQPQHF
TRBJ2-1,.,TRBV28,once,TGTGCCAGCAGTTTACCAGTGAGCTACAATGAGCAGTTCTTC,CASSLPVSYNEQFF
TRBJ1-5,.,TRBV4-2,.,TGTGCCAGCAGCCAAGACGGGCAGCCCCAGCATTTT,CASSQDGQPQHF
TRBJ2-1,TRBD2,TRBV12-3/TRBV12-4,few,TGTGCCAGCAGTTTACGCGGGAGTATCAATGAGCAGTTCTTC,CASSLRGSINEQFF
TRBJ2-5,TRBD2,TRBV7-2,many,TGTGCCAGCAGCTTTAGCGGGTACCAAGAGACCCAGTACTTC,CASSFSGYQETQYF
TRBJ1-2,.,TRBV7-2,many,TGTGCCAGCAGAATGGGGGGTACCCACTATGGCTACACCTTC,CASRMGGTHYGYTF
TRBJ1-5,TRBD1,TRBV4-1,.,TGCGCCAGCAGCCCAATCCAGGGGGCCGGCAATCAGCCCCAGCATTTT,CASSPIQGAGNQPQHF
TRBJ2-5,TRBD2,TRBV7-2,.,TGTGCCAGCAGCTTAGCAGCGGGAGGGGGGCAAGAGACCCAGTACTTC,CASSLAAGGGQETQYF